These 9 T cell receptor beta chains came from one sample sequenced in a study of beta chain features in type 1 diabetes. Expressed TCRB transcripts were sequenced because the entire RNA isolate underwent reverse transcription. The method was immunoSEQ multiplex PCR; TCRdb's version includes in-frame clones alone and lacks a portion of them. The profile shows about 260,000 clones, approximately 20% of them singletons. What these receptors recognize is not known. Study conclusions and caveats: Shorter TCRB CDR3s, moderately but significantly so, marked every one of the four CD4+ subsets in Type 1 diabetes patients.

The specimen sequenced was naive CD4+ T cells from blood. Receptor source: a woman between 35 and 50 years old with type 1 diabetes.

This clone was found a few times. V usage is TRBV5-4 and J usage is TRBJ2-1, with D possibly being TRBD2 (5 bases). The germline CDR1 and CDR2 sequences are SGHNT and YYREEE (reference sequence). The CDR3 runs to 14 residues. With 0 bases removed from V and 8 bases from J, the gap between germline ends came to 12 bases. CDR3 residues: CASSLAASRDEQFF. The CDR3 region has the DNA TGTGCCAGCAGCTTGGCCGCTAGCCGCGATGAGCAGTTCTTC.

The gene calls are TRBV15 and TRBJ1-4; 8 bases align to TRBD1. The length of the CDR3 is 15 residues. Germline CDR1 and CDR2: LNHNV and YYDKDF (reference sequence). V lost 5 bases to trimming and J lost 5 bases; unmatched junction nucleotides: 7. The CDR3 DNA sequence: TGTGCCACCAGCGGACAGGGCGCGCTCAATGAAAAACTGTTTTTT. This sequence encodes CATSGQGALNEKLFF.

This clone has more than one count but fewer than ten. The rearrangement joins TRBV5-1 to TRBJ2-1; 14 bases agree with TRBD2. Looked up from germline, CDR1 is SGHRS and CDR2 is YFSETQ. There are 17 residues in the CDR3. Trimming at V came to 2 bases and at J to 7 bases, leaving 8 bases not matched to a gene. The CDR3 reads CASSLGLAGGLINEQFF. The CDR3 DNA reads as TGCGCCAGCAGCTTAGGACTAGCGGGAGGCTTGATAAATGAGCAGTTCTTC.

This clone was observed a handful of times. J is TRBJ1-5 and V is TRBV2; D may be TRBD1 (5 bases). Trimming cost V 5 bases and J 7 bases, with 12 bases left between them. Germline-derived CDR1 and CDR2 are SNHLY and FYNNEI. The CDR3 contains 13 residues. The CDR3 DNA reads TGTGCCAGCAGTCTTGACAGCTTCCAGCCCCAGCATTTT. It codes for CASSLDSFQPQHF.

The DNA of the CDR3 is TGTGCCAGCAGCCACCCTAGTACGTTTTACAATGAGCAGTTCTTC. Protein: CASSHPSTFYNEQFF. J is TRBJ2-1 and V is TRBV27, with D uncertain. The germline CDR1 and CDR2 sequences are MNHEY and SMNVEV (reference sequence). The ends were cut back, 6 bases at V and 4 bases at J, with 16 bases in the middle. CDR3 length equals 15 residues.

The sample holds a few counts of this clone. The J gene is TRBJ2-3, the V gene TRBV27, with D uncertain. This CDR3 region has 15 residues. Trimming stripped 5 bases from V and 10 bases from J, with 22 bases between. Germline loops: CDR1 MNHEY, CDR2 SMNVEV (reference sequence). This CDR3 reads CASSPWAGPQAPQYF. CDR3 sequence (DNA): TGTGCCAGCAGTCCCTGGGCTGGTCCCCAGGCTCCGCAGTATTTT.

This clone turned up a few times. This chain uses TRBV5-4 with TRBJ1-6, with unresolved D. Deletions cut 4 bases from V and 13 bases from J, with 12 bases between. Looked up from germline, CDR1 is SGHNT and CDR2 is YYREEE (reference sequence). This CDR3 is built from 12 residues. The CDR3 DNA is TGTGCCAGCAGCCCCGCAAGGGAGCCCCTCCACTTT. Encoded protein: CASSPAREPLHF.

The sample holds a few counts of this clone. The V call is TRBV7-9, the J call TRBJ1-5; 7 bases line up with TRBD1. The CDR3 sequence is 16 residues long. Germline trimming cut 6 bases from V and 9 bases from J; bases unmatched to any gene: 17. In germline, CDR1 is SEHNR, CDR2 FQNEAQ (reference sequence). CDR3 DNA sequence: TGTGCCAGCAGTCCAGGGGGTCCGGGCGGACAGTCGCCCCAGCATTTT. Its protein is CASSPGGPGGQSPQHF.

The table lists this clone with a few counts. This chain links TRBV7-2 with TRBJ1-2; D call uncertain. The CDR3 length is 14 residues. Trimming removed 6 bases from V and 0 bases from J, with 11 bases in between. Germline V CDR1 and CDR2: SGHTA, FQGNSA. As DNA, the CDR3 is TGTGCCAGCAGACGCGGAGAGTCTAACTATGGCTACACCTTC. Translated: CASRRGESNYGYTF.